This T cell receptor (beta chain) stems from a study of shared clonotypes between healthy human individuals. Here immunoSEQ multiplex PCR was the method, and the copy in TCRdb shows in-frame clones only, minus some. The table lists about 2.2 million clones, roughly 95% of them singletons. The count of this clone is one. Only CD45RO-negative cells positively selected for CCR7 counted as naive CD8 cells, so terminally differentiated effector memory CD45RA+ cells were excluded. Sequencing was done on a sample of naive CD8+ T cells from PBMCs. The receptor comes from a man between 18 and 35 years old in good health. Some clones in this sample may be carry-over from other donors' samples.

CDR3 protein: CASSLKLVFYNEQFF. CDR3 bases: TGTGCCAGCAGCCTCAAGTTGGTCTTTTACAATGAGCAGTTCTTC. The rearrangement joins TRBV7-9 to TRBJ2-1; D remains ambiguous. Per the germline V gene, CDR1 is SEHNR and CDR2 is FQNEAQ (reference sequence). The CDR3 length is 15 residues. V was shortened by 5 bases and J by 4 bases, with 15 bases between the two germline ends.